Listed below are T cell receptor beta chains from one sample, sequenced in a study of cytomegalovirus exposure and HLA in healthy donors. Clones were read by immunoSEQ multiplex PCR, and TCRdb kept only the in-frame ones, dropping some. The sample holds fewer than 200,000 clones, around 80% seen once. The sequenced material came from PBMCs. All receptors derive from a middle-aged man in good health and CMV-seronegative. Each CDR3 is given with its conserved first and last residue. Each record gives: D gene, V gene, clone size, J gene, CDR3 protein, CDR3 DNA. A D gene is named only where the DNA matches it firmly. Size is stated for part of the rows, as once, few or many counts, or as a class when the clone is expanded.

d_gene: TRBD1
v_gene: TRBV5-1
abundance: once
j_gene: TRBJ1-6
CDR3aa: CASSLGQGENSPLHF
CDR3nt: TGCGCCAGCAGCTTGGGACAGGGGGAAAATTCACCCCTCCACTTT

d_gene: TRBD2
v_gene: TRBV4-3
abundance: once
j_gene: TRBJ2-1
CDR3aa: CASSSFGRGNEQFF
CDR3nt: TGCGCCAGCAGTTCGTTCGGGAGGGGGAATGAGCAGTTCTTC

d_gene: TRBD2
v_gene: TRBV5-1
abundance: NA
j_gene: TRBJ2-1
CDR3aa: CASSIGLAGGNEQFF
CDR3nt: TGCGCCAGCAGCATCGGACTAGCGGGAGGGAATGAGCAGTTCTTC

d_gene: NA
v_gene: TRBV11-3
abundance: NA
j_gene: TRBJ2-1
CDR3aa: CASSLGQYNEQFF
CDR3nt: TGTGCCAGCAGCTTAGGACAGTACAATGAGCAGTTCTTC

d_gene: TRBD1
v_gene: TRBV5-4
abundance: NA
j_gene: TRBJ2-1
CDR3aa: CASSPGQTFNEQFF
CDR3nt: TGTGCCAGCAGTCCGGGACAGACCTTCAATGAGCAGTTCTTC

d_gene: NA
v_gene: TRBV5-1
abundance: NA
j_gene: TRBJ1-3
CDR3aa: CASSLDSPGNTIYF
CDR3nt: TGCGCCAGCAGCTTGGACAGTCCTGGAAACACCATATATTTT

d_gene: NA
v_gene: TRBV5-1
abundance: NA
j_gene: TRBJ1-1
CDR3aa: CASSSTSDTEAFF
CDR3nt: TGCGCCAGTAGCTCCACGTCGGACACTGAAGCTTTCTTT

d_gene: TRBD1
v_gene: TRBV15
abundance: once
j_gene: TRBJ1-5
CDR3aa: CATSRTGVNQPQHF
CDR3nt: TGTGCCACCAGCCGGACAGGAGTCAATCAGCCCCAGCATTTT

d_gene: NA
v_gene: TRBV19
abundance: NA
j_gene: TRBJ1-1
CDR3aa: CASSILYRRTNTEAFF
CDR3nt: TGTGCCAGTAGTATTCTCTATCGTAGAACGAACACTGAAGCTTTCTTT

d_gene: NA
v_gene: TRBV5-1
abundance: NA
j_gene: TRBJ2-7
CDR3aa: CASSLRSAASYEQYF
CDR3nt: TGCGCCAGCAGCTTGAGATCCGCGGCCTCCTACGAGCAGTACTTC

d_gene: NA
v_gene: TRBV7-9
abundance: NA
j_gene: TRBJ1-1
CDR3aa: CASSRGLANTEAFF
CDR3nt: TGTGCCAGCAGCCGAGGGCTGGCGAACACTGAAGCTTTCTTT

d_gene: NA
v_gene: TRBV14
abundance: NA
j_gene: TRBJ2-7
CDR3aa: CASSQAGTPFYEQYF
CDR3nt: TGTGCCAGCAGCCAAGCCGGGACACCATTCTACGAGCAGTACTTC

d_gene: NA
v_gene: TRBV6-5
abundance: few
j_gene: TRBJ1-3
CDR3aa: CASTSGGNTIYF
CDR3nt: TGTGCCAGCACCTCAGGTGGCAACACCATATATTTT

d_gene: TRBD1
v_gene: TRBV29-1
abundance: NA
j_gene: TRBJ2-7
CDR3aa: CSVEWDRGGEQYF
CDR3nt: TGCAGCGTTGAATGGGACAGGGGAGGCGAGCAGTACTTC

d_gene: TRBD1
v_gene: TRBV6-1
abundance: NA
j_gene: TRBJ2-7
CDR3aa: CASRPGDRAYEQYF
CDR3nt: TGTGCCAGCAGGCCCGGGGACAGGGCATACGAGCAGTACTTC